A single sample gave rise to the 12 T cell receptor beta chains below, sequenced in a study of human thymus T cells. Using immunoSEQ multiplex PCR, the repertoire was profiled, and TCRdb retains in-frame clones only, with some absent. The sample contains around 70,000 clones, around 95% of which appear only once. Thymic tissue was derived from resections collected during corrective heart surgery. Sequenced sample: thymus tissue. These receptors came from a girl under three years old with a congenital heart defect but otherwise immunologically healthy.

The genes are TRBV19 and TRBJ2-4; D is undetermined. Germline V gene sequence: CDR1 LNHDA, CDR2 SQIVND (reference sequence). The CDR3 consists of 17 residues. V was shortened by 3 bases and J by 1 base, with 16 bases between the two germline ends. The CDR3 is CASSMSGYARAKNIQYF. The CDR3 nucleotides read TGTGCCAGTAGTATGAGTGGGTATGCCCGGGCCAAAAACATTCAGTACTTC.

This sequence joins TRBV25-1 and TRBJ2-6; the D gene is possibly TRBD1 (5 bases). V lost 4 bases to trimming and J lost 0 bases, with 10 bases between them. CDR3 size: 16 residues. Germline values: CDR1 MGHDK, CDR2 SYGVNS. This CDR3 reads CASSARQSSGANVLTF. The DNA of the CDR3 is TGTGCCAGCAGTGCGAGACAGTCCTCTGGGGCCAACGTCCTGACTTTC.

This chain links TRBV6-4 with TRBJ2-3; 15 nucleotides align to TRBD2. The CDR3 has 17 amino acids. Trimming cost V 7 bases and J 4 bases; bases outside gene matches: 9. CDR1 and CDR2 (germline): MRHNA, SNTAGT. The CDR3 here is CASNGTSGRRVADTQYF. In nucleotides, the CDR3 is TGTGCCAGCAACGGGACTAGCGGGAGGCGTGTCGCAGATACGCAGTATTTT.

The rearrangement uses TRBV10-3 and TRBJ2-1, with D maybe TRBD1 (6 bases). CDR1 is ENHRY and CDR2 is SYGVKD in the germline V gene. This CDR3 region has 16 residues. V gave up 4 bases and J gave up 0 bases, with 13 bases separating them. This chain's CDR3 is CAISGIEGVSYNEQFF. The CDR3 DNA reads TGTGCCATCAGTGGGATAGAGGGGGTCTCCTACAATGAGCAGTTCTTC.

This chain's CDR3 is CASNTDNEQFF. The CDR3 DNA sequence: TGTGCCAGTAACACCGACAATGAGCAGTTCTTC. The J gene is TRBJ2-1, the V gene TRBV19, with D hard to call. V was pared by 7 bases and J by 5 bases, with 6 bases between. The germline V gene encodes CDR1 LNHDA and CDR2 SQIVND (reference sequence). CDR3 size: 11 residues.

This sequence joins TRBV5-4 and TRBJ2-1; D perhaps matches TRBD2 (5 bases). Germline V gene lookup returns CDR1 SGHNT and CDR2 YYREEE (reference sequence). The V and J ends lost 0 bases and 1 base respectively, with 8 bases between them. This CDR3 contains 15 residues. The CDR3 DNA follows: TGTGCCAGCAGCTTGGTCCGGGGTTCCTACAATGAGCAGTTCTTC. This gives the protein CASSLVRGSYNEQFF.

The chain employs TRBV29-1 and TRBJ2-6; D is ambiguous. V lost 4 bases and J 1 base, leaving 5 bases between the germline ends. Germline CDR1 SQVTM, CDR2 ANQGSEA. The CDR3 is 13 residues long. The DNA for the CDR3 is TGCAGCGTTGTGGGATCTGGGGCCAACGTCCTGACTTTC. It yields the protein CSVVGSGANVLTF.

The chain joins TRBV27 to TRBJ2-3, with unresolved D. The germline V gene encodes CDR1 MNHEY and CDR2 SMNVEV (reference sequence). The CDR3 has 13 amino acids. Trimming took off 3 bases at V and 7 bases at J, with 11 bases between the two ends. The CDR3 coding sequence is TGTGCCAGCAGTTTCCGACGCCTCCATACGCAGTATTTT. Protein sequence: CASSFRRLHTQYF.

This clone was observed once. The rearrangement uses TRBV11-2 and TRBJ2-5, with D maybe TRBD2 (6 bases). Germline-derived CDR1 and CDR2 are SGHAT and FQNNGV. The V and J ends lost 5 bases and 2 bases respectively, with 12 bases between them. CDR3 length: 14 amino acids. CDR3 loop: CASSPGTLQETQYF. The CDR3 nucleotides read TGTGCCAGCAGCCCGGGGACTCTTCAAGAGACCCAGTACTTC.

The genes are TRBV18 and TRBJ2-1; D gene unclear. The CDR3 is 19 amino acids. V was trimmed by 2 bases and J by 0 bases, leaving 20 bases between them. CDR1 is KGHSH, CDR2 LQKENI, per germline. The CDR3 reads CASSPVRLLTESSYNEQFF. The CDR3 nucleotides read TGTGCCAGCTCACCAGTTCGGTTACTGACCGAGAGCTCCTACAATGAGCAGTTCTTC.

The CDR3 bases are TGCGCCAGCAGCCAAGAACTCAAGCAGGGAGCCAAAAACATTCAGTACTTC. Protein: CASSQELKQGAKNIQYF. V gene TRBV4-3 combines with J gene TRBJ2-4; the D gene is possibly TRBD1 (5 bases). The V gene's germline CDR1 is LGHNA and CDR2 YSLEER. There are 17 residues in the CDR3. Trimming left V 0 bases short and J 0 bases short, with 12 bases between.

The rearrangement links TRBV29-1 to TRBJ2-1; 8 positions match TRBD2. CDR1 and CDR2 from the germline V gene are SQVTM and ANQGSEA. This CDR3 is built from 14 residues. The V segment lost 1 base and the J segment 8 bases; nucleotides outside the gene matches: 7. DNA of the CDR3: TGCAGCGTTGAAGTTCTCGCGGGAGGAGATGAGCAGTTCTTC. Protein: CSVEVLAGGDEQFF.